This T cell receptor (beta chain) was identified in a study of regulatory T cells in long-lasting Graves disease. This sample's time point: persistent/refractory GD, antithyroid drugs over 5 years with positive TRAb. Making the TCR library involved RNA that had been extracted from PBMCs. Building of the TCR beta libraries involved iRepertoire HTBI primers and Arm-PCR of CDR3 regions. TCRdb passed the multiplex PCR reads through MiXCR, listing each CDR3 protein once. The data contain a few hundred thousand distinct CDR3 sequences, roughly 24% of them singletons. Sequencing was performed on peripheral blood mononuclear cells (PBMCs), taken when the disease was refractory, from a patient treated with antithyroid drugs. This receptor was identified in a woman aged 40 to 55 with Graves disease.

The CDR3 coding sequence is TGCGCCAGCAGCCAAATAGCGGGAGGCACCGGAGAGACCCAGTACTTC. Protein sequence: CASSQIAGGTGETQYF. The rearrangement links TRBV4-1 to TRBJ2-5; TRBD2 matches 10 bases. This CDR3 is 16 amino acids long. The ends lost 2 bases at V and 4 bases at J; junction bases unmatched: 7. Germline V gene data show CDR1 as MGHRA and CDR2 as YSYEKL.